The 3 T cell receptor beta chains presented below share a single source sample, sequenced in a study of blood T cell repertoires in COVID-19. Clones were sequenced by immunoSEQ multiplex PCR, and TCRdb holds only the in-frame ones, with some missing. The sample contains a few hundred thousand clones, over 75% of which appear only once. Sequencing was done on a sample of PBMCs or T cells enriched from blood (not recorded which). Receptors were obtained from a man aged 30 to 39 who had recovered from COVID-19.

This clone was observed a single time. This rearrangement joins TRBV20-1 to TRBJ2-1; 12 nucleotides agree with TRBD1. The CDR3 is made up of 17 amino acids. The V and J ends lost 3 bases and 7 bases, in that order; junction bases with no gene match: 13. From germline, CDR1 is DFQATT and CDR2 SNEGSKA (reference sequence). The CDR3 reads CSASGGTGGAYLNEQFF. Written as DNA, the CDR3 is TGCAGTGCTAGTGGGGGGACAGGGGGCGCTTATTTGAATGAGCAGTTCTTC.

This clone was seen only once. This chain connects TRBV5-1 to TRBJ1-4, with D tentatively TRBD1 (6 bases). There are 13 residues in the CDR3. From germline, CDR1 is SGHRS and CDR2 YFSETQ. V lost 4 bases to trimming and J lost 8 bases, with 12 bases between them. The CDR3 sequence: CASSGQSREKLFF. The DNA for the CDR3 is TGCGCCAGCAGCGGACAGTCTAGGGAAAAACTGTTTTTT.

V gene TRBV6-5 combines with J gene TRBJ2-7; possibly TRBD1 for D (5 bases). From germline, CDR1 is MNHEY and CDR2 SVGAGI. The CDR3 extends over 11 amino acids. This CDR3 reads CAARAYYEQYF. The DNA for the CDR3 is TGTGCGGCCAGGGCGTACTACGAGCAGTACTTC.